This T cell receptor beta chain stems from a study of T cell responses to AZD1222 COVID-19 vaccine. Germline V CDR1 and CDR2: SQVTM, ANQGSEA. Trimming took 2 bases from V and 0 from J, leaving 16 bases between them. The CDR3 covers 16 residues. Regarding this clone: Its matching antigen is unknown.

General study points: Clonal diversity was possibly underestimated; the donors were predominantly white British and more often female. The repertoires were collected only after the peak T cell response.

Profiling relied on immunoSEQ multiplex PCR, and the TCRdb table lists in-frame clones only, not all of them. Of about 130,000 clones listed, about 93% are singletons. The sample in question was peripheral blood, obtained on day 0 of AZD1222 vaccination. This sequence was found in an adult in good health. This chain joins TRBV29-1 and TRBJ1-2; D perhaps matches TRBD1 (6 bases). CDR3 DNA sequence: TGCAGCGTTGAACCATATACAGGGAGCACTAACTATGGCTACACCTTC. Encoded protein: CSVEPYTGSTNYGYTF.